The clone carrying this T cell receptor (beta chain) came up many times. Antigen unknown. The CDR3 sequence is 14 residues long. Looked up from germline, CDR1 is SGHTA and CDR2 is FQGNSA. V lost 7 bases and J 4 bases, leaving 15 bases between the germline ends. The data originate from a study of T cell repertoires in cytomegalovirus infection. MiXCR was run by TCRdb on the reads, yielding one entry per CDR3 protein. The top ten clones hold 30% to 40% of a sample with around 130,000 distinct CDR3 sequences, around 25% of them seen once. The TCR was taken from a human donor in good health (CMV status not recorded). Some clones in this sample may be carry-over from other donors' samples. The chain combines TRBV7-2 with TRBJ2-3; the D gene is possibly TRBD2 (6 bases). Source material: PBMCs, sequenced either directly or after in vitro stimulation (not recorded which). CDR3 sequence: CASNLGGQADTQYF. As DNA, the CDR3 is TGTGCCAGCAACCTCGGAGGGCAAGCAGATACGCAGTATTTT.